These 20 T cell receptor beta chains were all obtained from the same sample, sequenced in a study of patients and donors after allogeneic stem cell transplantation. TCRdb reprocessed the RT-PCR reads via MiXCR and lists one record per CDR3 protein. This sample has over 350,000 distinct CDR3 sequences, with 16% found just once. The sequenced sample consisted of blood, either unsorted or a sorted T cell fraction (not recorded which). The receptors here all came from a human donor who was either an allogeneic HSCT recipient or a stem cell or donor lymphocyte infusion donor (not recorded which). It is not recorded whose cells these are; they may come from a transplant donor.

There are many counts of this clonotype. The rearrangement links TRBV12-3 or TRBV12-4 to TRBJ2-7; 8 nucleotides line up with TRBD2. The CDR3 has 15 amino acids. Trimming at V came to 5 bases and at J to 3 bases, leaving 9 bases not matched to a gene. CDR3: CASSRTSGGLYEQYF. The CDR3 bases are TGTGCCAGCAGTCGTACTAGCGGAGGTCTCTACGAGCAGTACTTC.

This chain links TRBV20-1 with TRBJ2-7, with D possibly matching TRBD2 (7 bases). The V gene's germline CDR1 is DFQATT and CDR2 SNEGSKA (reference sequence). The CDR3 totals 17 residues. The V end was cut by 1 base, the J end by 2 bases, with 21 bases between. For the CDR3, the DNA is TGCAGTGCTAGAGGGCTTGAGCGGGACACGGTAACCTACGAGCAGTACTTC. Translated, it gives CSARGLERDTVTYEQYF.

The genes are TRBV11-2 and TRBJ2-4; TRBD1 matches 9 bases. Germline-derived CDR1 and CDR2 are SGHAT and FQNNGV. The CDR3 is made up of 15 amino acids. The J segment lost 7 bases and the V segment lost 5 bases, leaving 9 bases of the junction unmatched. CDR3 sequence: CASSPPWTGVNIQYF. Here the CDR3 DNA reads TGTGCCAGCAGCCCCCCCTGGACAGGGGTGAACATTCAGTACTTC.

In its sample, this clonotype was seen many times. CDR3 region: CASSPSGTSAYNEQFF. The CDR3 bases are TGTGCCAGCAGTCCGTCCGGGACTAGCGCGTACAATGAGCAGTTCTTC. This chain joins TRBV27 and TRBJ2-1, with 10 bases identical to TRBD2. CDR1 MNHEY and CDR2 SMNVEV come from the germline V gene (reference sequence). The V gene end was trimmed by 5 bases and the J gene end by 4 bases; junction bases not matched to a gene: 8. The CDR3 is made up of 16 amino acids.

This clonotype was observed a handful of times. The chain couples TRBV7-3 to TRBJ2-1; 12 positions match TRBD2. Trimming removed 3 bases from V and 5 bases from J; junction bases left unmatched: 5. Germline CDR1 is SGHTA and CDR2 is FQGTGA. The CDR3 sequence is 16 residues long. DNA of the CDR3: TGTGCCAGCAGCTTTGGTAGGACTAGCGGGAACAATGAGCAGTTCTTC. Its translation is CASSFGRTSGNNEQFF.

The chain combines TRBV24-1 with TRBJ1-1, with 11 bases identical to TRBD1. CDR3 size: 13 residues. The J segment lost 5 bases and the V segment lost 9 bases, leaving 4 bases of the junction unmatched. CDR1 is KGHDR and CDR2 is SFDVKD in the germline V gene. The CDR3 region has the DNA TGTGCCACCGGGGGGACAGGGGGTACTGAAGCTTTCTTT. Encoded protein: CATGGTGGTEAFF.

This clonotype was detected only a few times. This rearrangement joins TRBV16 to TRBJ2-5; D remains ambiguous. The length of the CDR3 is 12 residues. V was pared by 2 bases and J by 0 bases, with 1 base between. CDR1 is KGHSY and CDR2 is FQNENV in the germline V gene. The CDR3 sequence is CASSQNQETQYF. The CDR3 DNA is TGTGCCAGCAGCCAAAACCAAGAGACCCAGTACTTC.

The V call is TRBV6-1, the J call TRBJ1-1; a possible D gene is TRBD1 (5 bases). V gave up 6 bases and J gave up 1 base, with 12 bases separating them. CDR1 is MNHNS and CDR2 is SASEGT in the germline V gene. The CDR3 extends over 14 amino acids. The CDR3, as DNA: TGTGCCAGCAGCCCCAGGGTGACGAACACTGAAGCTTTCTTT. This translates into CASSPRVTNTEAFF.

The V call is TRBV5-1, the J call TRBJ1-6; no clear D gene. V lost 0 bases to trimming and J lost 8 bases, with 9 bases between them. The CDR3 covers 14 residues. Germline V lookup: CDR1 SGHRS, CDR2 YFSETQ. For the CDR3, the DNA is TGCGCCAGCAGCTTGGGATTTTCGGATTCACCCCTCCACTTT. This translates into CASSLGFSDSPLHF.

This sequence joins TRBV15 and TRBJ2-2; D unresolved. The CDR3 extends over 12 amino acids. Germline V gene data show CDR1 as LNHNV and CDR2 as YYDKDF (reference sequence). Trimming pared 5 bases from V and 4 bases from J, leaving 5 bases between. Here the CDR3 reads CATSPSTGELFF. The CDR3 bases are TGTGCCACCAGCCCCAGCACCGGGGAGCTGTTTTTT.

There are a few counts of this clonotype. This chain joins TRBV12-3 or TRBV12-4 and TRBJ2-6; TRBD1 matches at 10 bases. The CDR3 contains 16 residues. After removal of 3 bases from V and 3 bases from J, the junction contained 2 bases not matched to a gene. Written as DNA, the CDR3 is TGTGCCAGCAGTTTGACAGGGGGCTTTGGGGCCAACGTCCTGACTTTC. The encoded protein is CASSLTGGFGANVLTF.

This chain joins TRBV5-1 and TRBJ2-7, with 7 bases identical to TRBD2. The germline V gene has CDR1 SGHRS and CDR2 YFSETQ. V lost 0 bases to trimming and J lost 3 bases; unmatched junction nucleotides: 12. This CDR3 is built from 17 residues. For the CDR3, the DNA is TGCGCCAGCAGCTTGGATAGCGGGCTCTGGGGTAACTACGAGCAGTACTTC. Protein: CASSLDSGLWGNYEQYF.

This clonotype has only a few counts. This sequence joins TRBV12-3 or TRBV12-4 and TRBJ1-6; D gene uncertain. The length of the CDR3 is 15 residues. Trimming took 3 bases from V and 0 from J, leaving 6 bases between them. CDR3 sequence (DNA): TGTGCCAGCAGTTTCAGAAGCTCCTATAATTCACCCCTCCACTTT. Protein sequence: CASSFRSSYNSPLHF.

This clonotype has more than one count but fewer than ten. This chain links TRBV12-3 or TRBV12-4 with TRBJ1-5; D is unresolved. V was pared by 0 bases and J by 0 bases, with 6 bases between. The CDR3 spans 15 residues. The CDR3: CASSLAHGSNQPQHF. The DNA for the CDR3 is TGTGCCAGCAGTTTAGCGCACGGTAGCAATCAGCCCCAGCATTTT.

This clonotype was picked up many times. The genes are TRBV20-1 and TRBJ1-2, with TRBD1 as a possible D gene (5 bases). Germline V lookup: CDR1 DFQATT, CDR2 SNEGSKA (reference sequence). Deletions cut 0 bases from V and 12 bases from J, with 14 bases between. This CDR3 spans 12 amino acids. In DNA form, the CDR3 reads TGCAGTGCTAGAGATCTGGCAGGGCCGGACACCTTC. As protein: CSARDLAGPDTF.

This clonotype turned up a few times. The chain joins TRBV6-5 to TRBJ2-2; D is unresolved. The length of the CDR3 is 17 residues. CDR1 and CDR2 from the germline V gene are MNHEY and SVGAGI. The V and J ends lost 2 bases and 0 bases respectively, with 13 bases between them. CDR3 bases: TGTGCCAGCAGTTACGATGGTAAACTTGCGAACACCGGGGAGCTGTTTTTT. This gives the protein CASSYDGKLANTGELFF.

This chain uses TRBV7-2 with TRBJ1-6; D unresolved. The CDR3 has 13 residues. The germline gives CDR1 SGHTA, CDR2 FQGNSA. Trimming took off 5 bases at V and 9 bases at J, with 11 bases between the two ends. CDR3: CASSTGGGSPLHF. The DNA for the CDR3 is TGTGCCAGCAGCACGGGTGGCGGTTCACCCCTCCACTTT.

This clonotype was counted ten times or more. The chain carries TRBV4-3 and TRBJ2-2; unclear D gene. The V and J ends lost 2 bases and 1 base respectively, with 11 bases between them. The CDR3 sequence is 16 residues long. Germline lookup yields CDR1 LGHNA and CDR2 YSLEER. CDR3 in DNA: TGCGCCAGCAGCCAACCCCGGGCCCTGAACACCGGGGAGCTGTTTTTT. Protein sequence: CASSQPRALNTGELFF.

This clonotype was counted at least ten times. In nucleotides, the CDR3 is TGCGCCAGCAGCCAATCTTACCAAGAGACCCAGTACTTC. Its protein product is CASSQSYQETQYF. The rearrangement uses TRBV4-3 and TRBJ2-5; no clear D gene. Germline V gene lookup returns CDR1 LGHNA and CDR2 YSLEER. This CDR3 is 13 amino acids long. Trimming took off 2 bases at V and 0 bases at J, with 4 bases between the two ends.

This clonotype was observed a handful of times. This chain connects TRBV20-1 to TRBJ1-1, with 7 bases fitting TRBD1. CDR1 DFQATT and CDR2 SNEGSKA come from the germline V gene (reference sequence). V lost 6 bases, J lost 1 base, and 14 bases stayed unmatched. CDR3 length equals 16 residues. The CDR3 region has the DNA TGCAGTGCCACCAGGGGGGATCGTGGCAGGAACACTGAAGCTTTCTTT. This encodes CSATRGDRGRNTEAFF.